Below are 22 T cell receptor beta chains sequenced from a single sample in a study of read filtering for tumor transcriptome and immune sequencing (dated by TCRdb to 2020 to 2021). TCRdb records Illumina HiSeq 4000 as the sequencer. TCR libraries were constructed from roughly 360 ng RNA using the Immunoverse kit, and molecular barcoded adaptors covering alpha/delta and beta/gamma chains were employed. TCRdb applied fastp at Q25 and MiXCR to the public reads, then kept only in-frame beta chains. Every CDR3 protein is listed once, alongside the most common genes and DNA of its rows. Here the sample has some 62,000 distinct CDR3 sequences; roughly 13% occur a single time. About 42% of the sample comes from the top ten. The sample consisted of a population of CD138-negative cells sorted from bone marrow. The cell subset or site label corresponds to: bone marrow mononuclear cells depleted of CD138+ plasma/myeloma cells by negative magnetic selection. The receptors shown here come from a donor aged 40 or older with multiple myeloma.

This clonotype was detected ten times or more. This chain joins TRBV7-9 and TRBJ2-3, with a possible D match to TRBD1 (6 bases). The V and J ends lost 5 bases and 1 base respectively, with 16 bases between them. The CDR3 sequence is 16 residues long. Germline V gives CDR1 SEHNR, CDR2 FQNEAQ (reference sequence). The CDR3 spells CASSPNDRRRTDTQYF. CDR3 sequence (DNA): TGTGCCAGCAGCCCCAATGACAGGAGACGCACAGATACGCAGTATTTT.

The V call is TRBV29-1, the J call TRBJ2-3, with 12 positions matching TRBD1. The ends lost 8 bases at V and 1 base at J; junction bases unmatched: 7. The CDR3 runs 15 residues. CDR1 is SQVTM and CDR2 is ANQGSEA in the germline V gene. Written as DNA, the CDR3 is TGCAGCACACCCGGGACAGGGGGCGGCACAGATACGCAGTATTTT. Its translation is CSTPGTGGGTDTQYF.

This clonotype was seen ten or more times. This chain joins TRBV11-2 and TRBJ2-1; possibly TRBD1 for D (5 bases). The CDR3 is 12 residues long. Trimming took 4 bases from V and 7 from J, leaving 8 bases between them. The germline gives CDR1 SGHAT, CDR2 FQNNGV. CDR3 loop: CASSSWTNEQFF. DNA for the CDR3: TGTGCCAGCAGCTCGTGGACAAATGAGCAGTTCTTC.

This clonotype was picked up a small number of times. The V gene is TRBV12-3 or TRBV12-4, the J gene TRBJ2-7; 8 nucleotides line up with TRBD1. V dropped 6 bases and J dropped 1; count of bases not matched to a gene: 11. This CDR3 is 16 amino acids long. The CDR3 is CASRPTFGQGSYEQYF. Written as DNA, the CDR3 is TGTGCCAGCAGGCCGACCTTCGGACAGGGATCCTACGAGCAGTACTTC.

A few counts support this clonotype. The V and J genes are TRBV12-5 and TRBJ2-7; 13 bases fit TRBD2. V was clipped by 2 bases and J by 13 bases; unmatched bases: 5. Per the germline V gene, CDR1 is LGHNT and CDR2 is FRNRAP. The CDR3 has 13 residues. The CDR3 loop reads CASGLYGLAGEYF. Written as DNA, the CDR3 is TGTGCTAGTGGTTTGTACGGACTAGCGGGAGAATACTTC.

This clonotype was counted ten times or more. The chain has TRBV29-1 and TRBJ2-1, with 7 bases fitting TRBD1. The CDR3 has 14 amino acids. The trim removed 6 bases at V and 5 bases at J, leaving 10 bases unmatched. CDR1 and CDR2 (germline): SQVTM, ANQGSEA. CDR3 loop: CSVDRDSSHNEQFF. The DNA for the CDR3 is TGCAGCGTCGACCGGGACAGTAGCCACAATGAGCAGTTCTTC.

This clonotype has a count of ten or more. The V gene is TRBV11-3, the J gene TRBJ2-7, with D possibly matching TRBD1 (6 bases). V lost 2 bases and J lost 3, with 11 bases in between. The CDR3 loop spans 14 amino acids. The germline gives CDR1 SGHNT, CDR2 YENEEA. The CDR3 nucleotides read TGTGCCAGCAGCTTAATGTCAGGGGACTACGAGCAGTACTTC. It translates to CASSLMSGDYEQYF.

This clonotype was seen a few times. The chain combines TRBV29-1 with TRBJ1-3; D unclear. The V end was cut by 6 bases, the J end by 1 base, with 13 bases between. The CDR3 has 14 amino acids. The germline V gene encodes CDR1 SQVTM and CDR2 ANQGSEA. The CDR3 loop reads CSVDGGSSGNTIYF. In nucleotides, the CDR3 is TGCAGCGTGGACGGAGGTAGTTCTGGAAACACCATATATTTT.

This clonotype appeared a few times. Being one base from a much bigger clone, this may be a read error. V gene TRBV9 combines with J gene TRBJ2-1, with D maybe TRBD1 (6 bases). In germline, CDR1 is SGDLS, CDR2 YYNGEE. This CDR3 comprises 16 residues. The DNA of the CDR3 is TGTGCCAGCAGCGTAGAACTGGGGGCCGCCTACAATGGGCAGTTCTTC. Translating it yields CASSVELGAAYNGQFF.

This clonotype was seen more than once but under ten times. This may come from a read error, since a much larger clone is one base off. V usage is TRBV11-1 and J usage is TRBJ2-1; possibly TRBD1 or TRBD2 for D (5 bases each). V was trimmed by 8 bases and J by 2 bases, leaving 22 bases between them. This CDR3 is 17 amino acids long. The germline CDR1 and CDR2 sequences are SGHAT and FQDESV (reference sequence). The CDR3 region has the DNA TGTGCCAGCGGCCCGCTGACCGGGACGTTCGCCTACAATGAGCAGTTCTTC. Encoded protein: CASGPLTGTFAYNEQFF.

In regard to this clonotype: A read error is possible here, since a much larger clone lies one base away. V is TRBV3-1 and J is TRBJ2-7; D uncertain. The germline V and J ends were trimmed by 4 bases and 6 bases, with 10 bases remaining between them. The CDR3 sequence is 12 residues long. Germline CDR1 is LGHDT and CDR2 is YNNKEL (reference sequence). For the CDR3, the DNA is TGTGCCAGCAGCCTCTCCCCAGGCGAGCAGTACTTC. Encoded protein: CASSLSPGEQYF.

This clonotype was picked up a small number of times. V gene TRBV10-2 combines with J gene TRBJ1-2; 8 bases align to TRBD1. The CDR3 has 17 amino acids. The germline gives CDR1 WSHSY, CDR2 SAAADI. J gave up 3 bases and V 6 bases, and 15 bases lay outside the gene matches. CDR3 sequence: CASRATWTGKGDYGYTF. CDR3 sequence (DNA): TGCGCCAGCAGGGCAACTTGGACAGGGAAAGGAGACTATGGCTACACCTTC.

The table lists this clonotype with many counts. The germline gene is not matched at one end of the junction; a read error may be the cause. This chain connects TRBV12-3 or TRBV12-4 to TRBJ2-7; D is unclear. This CDR3 region has 13 residues. CDR3 nucleotides: TGTGCCAGCACTTTACAGCTCCGGGACGAGCAGTACTTC. Encoded protein: CASTLQLRDEQYF.

This clonotype was counted at least ten times. The V call is TRBV4-2, the J call TRBJ2-1; D may be TRBD2 (5 bases). The germline V gene has CDR1 LGHNA and CDR2 YNFKEQ. The CDR3 spans 16 residues. Trimming took 3 bases from V and 0 from J, leaving 12 bases between them. The CDR3 DNA follows: TGTGCCAGCAGCCACCCCTCGGGGAGCTCCTACAATGAGCAGTTCTTC. It translates to CASSHPSGSSYNEQFF.

This clonotype has ten or more counts. The chain has TRBV28 and TRBJ1-5; a possible D gene is TRBD1 (6 bases). CDR3 length: 14 amino acids. Germline CDR1 and CDR2: MDHEN and SYDVKM. Trimming left V 4 bases short and J 3 bases short, with 10 bases between. CDR3 loop: CASSSDRYNQPQHF. CDR3 in DNA: TGTGCCAGCAGTTCCGACAGGTACAATCAGCCCCAGCATTTT.

This clonotype was found many times. The rearrangement joins TRBV12-3 or TRBV12-4 to TRBJ2-3; 10 nucleotides align to TRBD2. The CDR3 runs to 16 residues. V was pared by 1 base and J by 8 bases, with 9 bases of the junction left unmatched. The CDR3 DNA reads as TGTGCCAGCAGTTTAGGAGCGGGAGGGCGGATTAGTACGCAGTATTTT. It encodes CASSLGAGGRISTQYF.

This chain uses TRBV7-3 with TRBJ2-1; 8 bases agree with TRBD2. The ends lost 1 base at V and 8 bases at J; junction bases unmatched: 7. Per the germline V gene, CDR1 is SGHTA and CDR2 is FQGTGA. The CDR3 length is 15 residues. CDR3 coding DNA: TGTGCCAGCAGCTTAATAGCGGGACTGTACTATGAGCAGTTCTTC. Amino acids: CASSLIAGLYYEQFF.

This clonotype appeared many times. The chain joins TRBV29-1 to TRBJ2-1; TRBD2 aligns across 14 bases. CDR3 length equals 18 residues. The germline V gene has CDR1 SQVTM and CDR2 ANQGSEA. Trimming removed 3 bases from V and 5 bases from J; junction bases left unmatched: 12. The CDR3 DNA follows: TGCAGCGTTGACGTCGAGGGGACTAGCGGGAGAGCAAACAATGAGCAGTTCTTC. This encodes CSVDVEGTSGRANNEQFF.

The chain recombines TRBV20-1 with TRBJ2-1; 11 positions match TRBD2. The V gene end was trimmed by 1 base and the J gene end by 0 bases; junction bases not matched to a gene: 11. Looked up from germline, CDR1 is DFQATT and CDR2 is SNEGSKA (reference sequence). This CDR3 has 19 amino acids. This CDR3 is CSARGQASGRSSSYNEQFF. The CDR3 region has the DNA TGCAGTGCTAGAGGGCAGGCTAGCGGGAGGTCGAGCTCCTACAATGAGCAGTTCTTC.

This clonotype has ten or more counts. The genes are TRBV12-5 and TRBJ2-5, with 7 bases matching TRBD1. Germline V gene data show CDR1 as LGHNT and CDR2 as FRNRAP. The CDR3 length is 12 residues. V shed 6 bases and J 3 bases; nucleotides not matched to a gene: 1. The CDR3 region is CASGGTEETQYF. CDR3 sequence (DNA): TGTGCTAGTGGAGGGACAGAAGAGACCCAGTACTTC.

This clonotype appeared many times. This chain uses TRBV7-2 with TRBJ2-1; 10 bases match TRBD2. CDR3 length equals 21 residues. V gave up 1 base and J gave up 4 bases; unmatched junction bases: 19. Germline values: CDR1 SGHTA, CDR2 FQGNSA. This chain's CDR3 is CASSLGASGRRAIVGYNEQFF. The CDR3 DNA reads as TGTGCCAGCAGCTTAGGTGCTAGCGGGAGAAGGGCAATTGTGGGGTACAATGAGCAGTTCTTC.

In this sample, this clonotype turned up a few times. A much larger clone lies a single base off, so this may be a read error. The CDR3 does not end in the conserved phenylalanine or tryptophan, so this is likely a read error. CDR3 DNA: TGCAGTGCCCCTGGACTAGCGGGAGCCTACAATGAGCAGTTCCTC. Translating it yields CSAPGLAGAYNEQFL. The rearrangement uses TRBV20-1 and TRBJ2-1, with 13 bases that match TRBD2. There are 15 residues in the CDR3. Germline V CDR1 and CDR2: DFQATT, SNEGSKA (reference sequence). V lost 6 bases, J lost 2 bases, and 4 bases stayed unmatched.